Listed below are T cell receptor beta chains from one sample, sequenced in a study of shared clonotypes between healthy human individuals. The protocol was immunoSEQ multiplex PCR, while the TCRdb copy is restricted to in-frame clones and leaves out a portion. The sample shows about 1.5 million clones, roughly 98% of them seen only once. Sequenced material: naive CD4+ T cells sorted from blood. The receptors were sampled from a man between 25 and 39 years old in good health. Each CDR3 is given with its conserved first and last residue. The order of the fields is D gene, clone size, J gene, V gene, CDR3 length, CDR3 DNA, CDR3 protein. The D gene is left open where the match is weak. The size field is filled for only some rows; it gives once, few, many or a size class.

NA,once,TRBJ1-2,TRBV14,14,TGTGCCAGCAGCCAAGACATCGGAGGATTAGGCTACACCTTC,CASSQDIGGLGYTF
TRBD2,NA,TRBJ2-3,TRBV18,20,TGTGCCAGCTCAAACCTCCCCGTACTAGCGGGAGGGCCCGGAAAAGATACGCAGTATTTT,CASSNLPVLAGGPGKDTQYF
NA,NA,TRBJ2-7,TRBV28,14,TGTGCCAGCAGCCCGGCTTACAACTCCTACGAGCAGTACTTC,CASSPAYNSYEQYF
NA,NA,TRBJ2-5,TRBV5-1,18,TGCGCCAGCAGCTTCATCCGGGCGTGGGGGACGTACCAAGAGACCCAGTACTTC,CASSFIRAWGTYQETQYF
NA,NA,TRBJ2-7,TRBV4-1,14,TGCGCCAGCAGCCAAACGACTGATCCCTACGAGCAGTACTTC,CASSQTTDPYEQYF
TRBD1,NA,TRBJ2-3,TRBV5-1,15,TGCGCCAGCAGCAGAACAGGGGGCAGCACAGATACGCAGTATTTT,CASSRTGGSTDTQYF
NA,NA,TRBJ2-5,TRBV6-5,15,TGTGCCAGCAGTTACTCGAACAGCTACCAAAAGACCCAGTACTTC,CASSYSNSYQKTQYF
NA,NA,TRBJ2-3,TRBV9,14,TGTGCCAGCAACCACGGACTCGTCACAGATACGCAGTATTTT,CASNHGLVTDTQYF
NA,NA,TRBJ2-5,TRBV5-6,15,TGTGCCAGCAGCCCTAACCCGGGAATTTACGAGACCCAGTACTTC,CASSPNPGIYETQYF
TRBD2,NA,TRBJ2-1,TRBV5-6,17,TGTGCCAGCAGCTTGTTACTGGCTAGCGGGGTATACAATGAGCAGTTCTTC,CASSLLLASGVYNEQFF
TRBD2,NA,TRBJ2-7,TRBV11-2,17,TGTGCCAGCAGCCGAGGCCGGACTAGCGGGAGCTCCTACGAGCAGTACTTC,CASSRGRTSGSSYEQYF
NA,NA,TRBJ2-2,TRBV19,14,TGTGCCAGTAGTAGCCAGGGCCGCACCGGGGAGCTGTTTTTT,CASSSQGRTGELFF
TRBD1,once,TRBJ2-1,TRBV5-1,15,TGCGCCAGCAGCTTGGGACAGGGGGCTTGGAGTGAGCAGTTCTTC,CASSLGQGAWSEQFF
TRBD1,once,TRBJ2-7,TRBV7-6,13,TGTGCCAGCAGCCCGGGACAGGGGAAGAAACAGTACTTC,CASSPGQGKKQYF
NA,once,TRBJ1-3,TRBV5-4,15,TGTGCCAGCAGCGACTCCAGGGGAGGTGGAAACACCATATATTTT,CASSDSRGGGNTIYF
NA,NA,TRBJ2-5,TRBV9,13,TGTGCCAGCAGCGTAGCGGAGTCTAAGACCCAGTACTTC,CASSVAESKTQYF
NA,NA,TRBJ1-2,TRBV27,13,TGTGCCAGCAGTTCCGGTGTTGGCTATGGCTACACCTTC,CASSSGVGYGYTF